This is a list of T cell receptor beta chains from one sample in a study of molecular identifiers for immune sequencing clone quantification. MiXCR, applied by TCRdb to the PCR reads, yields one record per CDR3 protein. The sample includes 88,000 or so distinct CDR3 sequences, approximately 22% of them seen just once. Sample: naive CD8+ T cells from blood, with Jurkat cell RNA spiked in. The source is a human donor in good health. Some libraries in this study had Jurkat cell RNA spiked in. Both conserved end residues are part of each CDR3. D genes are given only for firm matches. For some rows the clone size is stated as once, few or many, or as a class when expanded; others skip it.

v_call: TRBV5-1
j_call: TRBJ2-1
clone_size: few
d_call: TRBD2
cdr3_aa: CASSDPSGKGYNEQFF
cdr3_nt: TGCGCCAGCAGCGATCCTAGCGGGAAGGGCTACAATGAGCAGTTCTTC

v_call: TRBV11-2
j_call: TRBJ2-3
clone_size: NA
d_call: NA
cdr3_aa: CASSLDKDREITDTQYF
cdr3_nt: TGTGCCAGCAGCTTAGATAAGGACAGAGAAATCACAGATACGCAGTATTTT

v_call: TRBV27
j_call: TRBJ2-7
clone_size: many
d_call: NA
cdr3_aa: CASSSGGAPYEQYF
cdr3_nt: TGTGCCAGCAGCTCTGGCGGGGCCCCCTACGAGCAGTACTTC

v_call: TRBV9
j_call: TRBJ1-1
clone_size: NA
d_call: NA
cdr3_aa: CASTAEEASAEAFF
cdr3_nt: TGTGCCAGCACTGCGGAGGAGGCGAGCGCTGAAGCTTTCTTT

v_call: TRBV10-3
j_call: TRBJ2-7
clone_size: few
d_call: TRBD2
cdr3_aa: CAVSEGLSSGSYEQYF
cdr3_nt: TGTGCCGTCAGTGAGGGGTTGTCTAGCGGCTCCTACGAGCAGTACTTC

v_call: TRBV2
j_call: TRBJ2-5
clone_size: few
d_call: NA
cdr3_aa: CASEDKTDEETQYF
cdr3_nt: TGTGCCAGCGAGGACAAGACGGATGAAGAGACCCAGTACTTC

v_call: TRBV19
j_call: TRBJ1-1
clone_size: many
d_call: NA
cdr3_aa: CASSTYHGSYTEAFF
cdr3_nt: TGTGCCAGTAGTACTTACCACGGATCATACACTGAAGCTTTCTTT

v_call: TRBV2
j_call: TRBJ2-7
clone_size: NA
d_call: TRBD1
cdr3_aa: CASRGTASSYEQYF
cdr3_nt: TGTGCCAGCAGGGGGACAGCCAGCTCCTACGAGCAGTACTTC

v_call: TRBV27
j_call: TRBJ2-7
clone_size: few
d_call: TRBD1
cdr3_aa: CASSTSGQGSYEQYF
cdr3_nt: TGTGCCAGCAGTACCTCCGGACAGGGGTCCTACGAGCAGTACTTC

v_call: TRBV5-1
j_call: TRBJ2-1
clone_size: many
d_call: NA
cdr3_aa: CASSLAYGGATGDEQFF
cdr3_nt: TGCGCCAGCAGCTTGGCGTACGGCGGGGCTACAGGCGATGAGCAGTTCTTC

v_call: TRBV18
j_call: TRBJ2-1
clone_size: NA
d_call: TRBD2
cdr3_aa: CASSPSAGTSYNEQFF
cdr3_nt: TGTGCCAGCTCACCATCGGCAGGGACTAGTTACAATGAGCAGTTCTTC

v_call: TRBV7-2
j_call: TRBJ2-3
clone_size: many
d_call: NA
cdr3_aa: CASSFLYQSGDTQYF
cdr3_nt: TGTGCCAGCAGCTTTCTTTATCAGTCCGGAGATACGCAGTATTTT

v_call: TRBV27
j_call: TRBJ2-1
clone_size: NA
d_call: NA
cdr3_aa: CASGGLANNEQFF
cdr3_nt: TGTGCCAGCGGGGGCCTAGCAAACAATGAGCAGTTCTTC

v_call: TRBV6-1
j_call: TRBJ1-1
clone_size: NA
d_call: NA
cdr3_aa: CASSESESGGTEAFF
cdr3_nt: TGTGCCAGCAGTGAATCTGAATCCGGCGGGACTGAAGCTTTCTTT

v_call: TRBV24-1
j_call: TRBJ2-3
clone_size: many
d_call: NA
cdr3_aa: CATSDLQGDTQYF
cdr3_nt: TGTGCCACCAGTGATTTGCAAGGAGATACGCAGTATTTT

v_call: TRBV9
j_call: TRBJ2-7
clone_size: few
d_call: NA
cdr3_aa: CASSVTDSLGSSYEQYF
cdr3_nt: TGTGCCAGCAGCGTAACGGACTCCCTGGGGAGCTCCTACGAGCAGTACTTC

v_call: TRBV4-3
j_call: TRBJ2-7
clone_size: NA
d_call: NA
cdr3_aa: CASSQDEQIYEQYF
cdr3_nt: TGCGCCAGCAGCCAAGATGAACAGATCTACGAGCAGTACTTC

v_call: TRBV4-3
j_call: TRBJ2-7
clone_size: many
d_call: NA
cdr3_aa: CASSQDRGDYEQYF
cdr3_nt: TGCGCCAGCAGCCAAGATAGGGGAGATTACGAGCAGTACTTC

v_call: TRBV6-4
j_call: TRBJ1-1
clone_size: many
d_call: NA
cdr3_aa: CASSDIRGGQAFF
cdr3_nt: TGTGCCAGCAGTGATATCCGGGGAGGCCAAGCTTTCTTT

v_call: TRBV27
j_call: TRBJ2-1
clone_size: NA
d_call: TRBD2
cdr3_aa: CASRGLEYNEQFF
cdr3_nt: TGTGCCAGCAGGGGACTAGAGTACAATGAGCAGTTCTTC